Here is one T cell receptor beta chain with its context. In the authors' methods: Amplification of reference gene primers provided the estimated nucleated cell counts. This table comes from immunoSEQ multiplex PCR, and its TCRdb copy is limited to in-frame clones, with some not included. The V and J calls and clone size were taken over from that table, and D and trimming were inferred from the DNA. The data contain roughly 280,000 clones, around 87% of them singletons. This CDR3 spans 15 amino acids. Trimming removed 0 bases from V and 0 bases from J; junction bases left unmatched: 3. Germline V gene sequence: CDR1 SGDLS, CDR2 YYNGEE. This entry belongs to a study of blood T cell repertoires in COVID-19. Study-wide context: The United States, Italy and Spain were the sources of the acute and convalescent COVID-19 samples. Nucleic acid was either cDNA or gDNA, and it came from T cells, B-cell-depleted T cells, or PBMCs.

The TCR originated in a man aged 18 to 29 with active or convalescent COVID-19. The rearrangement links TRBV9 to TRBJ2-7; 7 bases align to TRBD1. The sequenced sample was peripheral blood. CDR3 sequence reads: CASSVEGGLSYEQYF. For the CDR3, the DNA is TGTGCCAGCAGCGTAGAAGGGGGCCTCTCCTACGAGCAGTACTTC. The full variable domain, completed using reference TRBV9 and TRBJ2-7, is DSGVTQTPKHLITATGQRVTLRCSPRSGDLSVYWYQQSLDQGLQFLIQYYNGEERAKGNILERFSAQQFPDLHSELNLSSLELGDSALYFCASSVEGGLSYEQYFGPGTRLTVT.